This TCR beta chain was documented in a study of blood T cell repertoires in COVID-19. As for the study in general: Samples of COVID-19 (acute and convalescent) were obtained from the United States, Italy and Spain. PBMCs, B-cell-depleted T cells, or T cells were the source of the cDNA or gDNA that made up the material.

In the original analysis: Quantification of nucleated cells was approximated via reference gene primer amplification. The assay was immunoSEQ multiplex PCR, and TCRdb's table has in-frame clones only and misses some. Clonal size and the V and J genes are those of that table, whereas D and trimming came from the DNA. The repertoire has tens of thousands of clones, roughly 78% of them found once; the top ten carry 21%. V lost 1 base and J lost 7, with 14 bases in between. This CDR3 spans 15 amino acids. Germline loops: CDR1 SGHAT, CDR2 FQNNGV. Input material: peripheral blood. The sequence was obtained from a human donor in a cohort sampled during active COVID-19. V is TRBV11-2 and J is TRBJ1-5; no clear D gene. The CDR3 sequence is CASSLGRGSGQPQHF. CDR3 coding DNA: TGTGCCAGCAGCTTAGGGAGAGGTAGTGGACAGCCCCAGCATTTT.